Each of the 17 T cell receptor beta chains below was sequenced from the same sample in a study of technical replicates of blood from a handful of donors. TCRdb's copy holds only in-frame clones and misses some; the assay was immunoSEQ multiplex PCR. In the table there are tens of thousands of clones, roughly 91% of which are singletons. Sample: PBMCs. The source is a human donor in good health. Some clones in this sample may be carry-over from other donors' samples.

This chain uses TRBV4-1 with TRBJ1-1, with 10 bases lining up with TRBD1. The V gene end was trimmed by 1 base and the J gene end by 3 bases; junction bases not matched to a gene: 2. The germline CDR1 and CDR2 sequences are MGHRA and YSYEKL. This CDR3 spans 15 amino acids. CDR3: CASSQVGTGDTEAFF. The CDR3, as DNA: TGCGCCAGCAGCCAAGTCGGGACAGGGGACACTGAAGCTTTCTTT.

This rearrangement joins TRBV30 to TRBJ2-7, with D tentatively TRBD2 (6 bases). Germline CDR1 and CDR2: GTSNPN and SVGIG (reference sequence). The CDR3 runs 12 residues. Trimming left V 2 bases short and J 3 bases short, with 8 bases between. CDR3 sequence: CAWSMEGYEQYF. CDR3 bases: TGTGCCTGGAGTATGGAGGGCTACGAGCAGTACTTC.

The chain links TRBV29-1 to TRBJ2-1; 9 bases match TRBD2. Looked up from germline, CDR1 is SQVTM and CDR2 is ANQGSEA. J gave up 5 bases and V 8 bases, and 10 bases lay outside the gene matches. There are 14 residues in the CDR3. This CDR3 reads CSTETSGKNNEQFF. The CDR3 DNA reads TGCAGCACCGAGACTAGCGGTAAAAACAATGAGCAGTTCTTC.

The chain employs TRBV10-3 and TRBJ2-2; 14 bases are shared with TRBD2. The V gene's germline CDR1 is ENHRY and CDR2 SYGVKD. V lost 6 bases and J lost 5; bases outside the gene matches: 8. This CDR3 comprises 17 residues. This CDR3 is CAIRTGTSGSGTGELFF. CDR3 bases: TGTGCCATCAGGACCGGGACTAGCGGGAGTGGTACCGGGGAGCTGTTTTTT.

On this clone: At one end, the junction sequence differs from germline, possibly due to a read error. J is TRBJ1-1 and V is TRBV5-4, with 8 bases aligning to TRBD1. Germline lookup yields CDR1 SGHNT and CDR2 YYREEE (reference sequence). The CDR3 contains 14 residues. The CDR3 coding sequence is TGTGCCAGCAGCCTGACAGGGGTGAATACTGAAGCTTTCTTT. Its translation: CASSLTGVNTEAFF.

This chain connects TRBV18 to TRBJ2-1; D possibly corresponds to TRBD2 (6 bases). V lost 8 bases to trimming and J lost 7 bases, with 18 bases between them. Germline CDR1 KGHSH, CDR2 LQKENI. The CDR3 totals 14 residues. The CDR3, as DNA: TGTGCCAGCCGACCGCGGGACGAAACTAATGAGCAGTTCTTC. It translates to CASRPRDETNEQFF.

CDR3 residues: CSVEGLAGGRDEQFF. DNA for the CDR3: TGCAGCGTTGAGGGGCTAGCGGGAGGGCGAGACGAGCAGTTCTTC. This chain links TRBV29-1 with TRBJ2-1; 12 positions agree with TRBD2. Germline V lookup: CDR1 SQVTM, CDR2 ANQGSEA. With V trimmed by 3 bases and J by 10 bases, 10 bases remained unmatched. This CDR3 comprises 15 residues.

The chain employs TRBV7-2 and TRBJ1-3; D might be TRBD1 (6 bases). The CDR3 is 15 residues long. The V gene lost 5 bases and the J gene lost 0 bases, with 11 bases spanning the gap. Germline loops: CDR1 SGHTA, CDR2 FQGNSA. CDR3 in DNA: TGTGCCAGCAGCCGCAGGACAGTCTCTGGAAACACCATATATTTT. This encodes CASSRRTVSGNTIYF.

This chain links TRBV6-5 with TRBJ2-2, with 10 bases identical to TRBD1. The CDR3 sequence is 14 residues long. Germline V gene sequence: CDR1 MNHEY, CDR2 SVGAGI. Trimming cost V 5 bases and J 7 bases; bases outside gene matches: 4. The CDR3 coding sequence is TGTGCCAGCAGTCCTGGGACAGGGGACGGGGAGCTGTTTTTT. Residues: CASSPGTGDGELFF.

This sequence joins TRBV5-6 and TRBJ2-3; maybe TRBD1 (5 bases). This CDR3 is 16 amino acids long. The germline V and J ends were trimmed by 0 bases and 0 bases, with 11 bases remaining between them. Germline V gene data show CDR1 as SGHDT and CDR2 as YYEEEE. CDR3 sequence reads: CASSLVWQGSTDTQYF. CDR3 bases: TGTGCCAGCAGCTTGGTGTGGCAGGGCAGCACAGATACGCAGTATTTT.

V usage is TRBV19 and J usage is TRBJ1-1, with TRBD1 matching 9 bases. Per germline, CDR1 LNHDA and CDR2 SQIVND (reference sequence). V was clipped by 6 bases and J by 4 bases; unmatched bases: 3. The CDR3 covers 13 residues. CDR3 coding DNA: TGTGCCAGTAGAACAGGGGGCATCACTGAAGCTTTCTTT. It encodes CASRTGGITEAFF.

DNA for the CDR3: TGCGCCAGCAGCCATTCAAACGGAGGTTGGGCCGCTAACTATGGCTACACCTTC. This sequence encodes CASSHSNGGWAANYGYTF. The chain employs TRBV4-3 and TRBJ1-2; D is ambiguous. The CDR3 runs to 18 residues. The germline V gene encodes CDR1 LGHNA and CDR2 YSLEER. The V and J ends lost 3 bases and 0 bases respectively, with 20 bases between them.

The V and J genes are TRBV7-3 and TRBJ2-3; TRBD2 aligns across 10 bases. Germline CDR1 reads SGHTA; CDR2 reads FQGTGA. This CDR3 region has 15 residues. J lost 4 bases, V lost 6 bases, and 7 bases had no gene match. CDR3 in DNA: TGTGCCAGCAGTTTCCTAGCGGGAGTAGCAGATACGCAGTATTTT. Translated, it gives CASSFLAGVADTQYF.

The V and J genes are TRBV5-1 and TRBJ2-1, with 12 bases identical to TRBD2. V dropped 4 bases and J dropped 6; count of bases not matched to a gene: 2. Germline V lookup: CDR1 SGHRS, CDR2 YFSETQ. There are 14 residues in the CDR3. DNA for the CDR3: TGCGCCAGCAGCACGGGACTAGCGGGCAATGAGCAGTTCTTC. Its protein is CASSTGLAGNEQFF.

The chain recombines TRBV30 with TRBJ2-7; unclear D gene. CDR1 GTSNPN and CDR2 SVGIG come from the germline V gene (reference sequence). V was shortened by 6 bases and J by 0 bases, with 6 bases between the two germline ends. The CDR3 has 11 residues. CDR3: CACLSSYEQYF. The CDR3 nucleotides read TGTGCCTGCCTGAGCTCCTACGAGCAGTACTTC.

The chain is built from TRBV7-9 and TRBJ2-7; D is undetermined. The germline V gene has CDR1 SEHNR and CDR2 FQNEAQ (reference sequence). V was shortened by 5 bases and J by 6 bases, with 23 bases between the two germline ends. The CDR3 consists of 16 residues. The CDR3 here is CASSPSTLPSLFEQYF. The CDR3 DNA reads TGTGCCAGCAGCCCCTCGACTCTCCCCTCCCTCTTCGAGCAGTACTTC.

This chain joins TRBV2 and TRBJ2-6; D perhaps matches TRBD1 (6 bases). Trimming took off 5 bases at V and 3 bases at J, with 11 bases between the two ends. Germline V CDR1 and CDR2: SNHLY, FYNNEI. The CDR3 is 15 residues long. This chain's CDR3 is CASSPGAFGANVLTF. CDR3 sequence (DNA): TGTGCCAGCAGTCCAGGGGCCTTTGGGGCCAACGTCCTGACTTTC.